This T cell receptor (beta chain) was sequenced for a study of response to subunit inactivated influenza vaccine. TCRdb fed the RT-PCR reads into MiXCR, producing one record per CDR3 protein. The sample holds about 780,000 distinct CDR3 sequences, approximately 17% seen once. The J segment lost 6 bases and the V segment lost 8 bases, leaving 5 bases of the junction unmatched. Germline CDR1 and CDR2: MNHNS and SASEGT. CDR3 length equals 13 residues. This chain links TRBV6-1 with TRBJ1-1, with 11 bases matching TRBD1. This clonotype was obtained from a man aged 45-60 years who received an inactivated influenza vaccine. The sample consisted of PBMCs from blood, taken about 5 days after vaccination. The CDR3, as DNA: TGTGCCAGCCGGACAGGGGGCGAATCTGAAGCTTTCTTT. The encoded protein is CASRTGGESEAFF.